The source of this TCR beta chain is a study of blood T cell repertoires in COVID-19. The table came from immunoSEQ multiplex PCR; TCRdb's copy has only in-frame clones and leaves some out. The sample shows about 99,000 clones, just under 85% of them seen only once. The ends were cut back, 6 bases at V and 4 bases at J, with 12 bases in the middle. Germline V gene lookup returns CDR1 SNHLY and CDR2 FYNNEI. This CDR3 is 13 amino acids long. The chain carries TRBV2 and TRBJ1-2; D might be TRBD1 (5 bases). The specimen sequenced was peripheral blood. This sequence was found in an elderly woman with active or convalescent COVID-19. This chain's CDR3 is CASRGTGGYGYTF. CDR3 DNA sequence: TGTGCCAGCAGAGGGACGGGAGGCTATGGCTACACCTTC.